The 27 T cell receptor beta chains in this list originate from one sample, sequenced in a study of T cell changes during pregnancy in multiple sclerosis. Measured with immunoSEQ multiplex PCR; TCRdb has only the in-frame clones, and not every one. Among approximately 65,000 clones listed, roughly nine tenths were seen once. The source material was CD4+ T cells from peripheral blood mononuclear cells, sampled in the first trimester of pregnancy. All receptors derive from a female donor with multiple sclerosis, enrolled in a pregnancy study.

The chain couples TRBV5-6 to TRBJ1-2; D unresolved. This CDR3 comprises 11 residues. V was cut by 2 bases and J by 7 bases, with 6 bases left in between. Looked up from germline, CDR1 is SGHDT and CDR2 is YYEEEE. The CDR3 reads CASSFTSGYTF. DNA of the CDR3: TGTGCCAGCAGCTTTACTAGTGGCTACACCTTC.

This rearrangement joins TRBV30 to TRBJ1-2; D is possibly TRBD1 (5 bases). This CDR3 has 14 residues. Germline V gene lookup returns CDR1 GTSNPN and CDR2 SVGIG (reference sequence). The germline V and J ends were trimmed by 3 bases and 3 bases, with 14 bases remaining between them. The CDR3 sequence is CAWRLQGRYYGYTF. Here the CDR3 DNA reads TGTGCCTGGAGGCTCCAGGGTCGTTACTATGGCTACACCTTC.

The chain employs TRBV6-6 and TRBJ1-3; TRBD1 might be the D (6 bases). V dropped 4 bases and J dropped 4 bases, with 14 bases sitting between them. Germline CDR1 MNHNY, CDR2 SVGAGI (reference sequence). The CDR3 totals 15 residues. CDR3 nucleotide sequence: TGTGCCAGCAGTTTCCCGACAGGAGCCGGAAACACCATATATTTT. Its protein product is CASSFPTGAGNTIYF.

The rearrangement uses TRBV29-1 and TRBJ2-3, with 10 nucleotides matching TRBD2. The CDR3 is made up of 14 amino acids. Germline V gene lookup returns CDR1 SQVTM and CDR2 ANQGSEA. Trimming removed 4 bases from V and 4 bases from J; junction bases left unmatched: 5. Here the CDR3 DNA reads TGCAGCGTTGCTGAGCGGGGGGGGGCAGATACGCAGTATTTT. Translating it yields CSVAERGGADTQYF.

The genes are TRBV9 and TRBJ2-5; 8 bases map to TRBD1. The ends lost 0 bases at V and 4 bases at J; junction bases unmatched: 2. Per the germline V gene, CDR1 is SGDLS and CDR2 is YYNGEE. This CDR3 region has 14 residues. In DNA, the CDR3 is TGTGCCAGCAGCGTAGGGACAGGGAGAGAGACCCAGTACTTC. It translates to CASSVGTGRETQYF.

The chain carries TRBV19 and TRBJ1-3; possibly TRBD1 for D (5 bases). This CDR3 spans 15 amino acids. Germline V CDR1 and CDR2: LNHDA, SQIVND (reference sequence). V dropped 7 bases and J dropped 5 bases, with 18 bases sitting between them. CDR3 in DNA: TGTGCCAGTACCCTCACCCCGGGACTTAGAAACACCATATATTTT. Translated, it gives CASTLTPGLRNTIYF.

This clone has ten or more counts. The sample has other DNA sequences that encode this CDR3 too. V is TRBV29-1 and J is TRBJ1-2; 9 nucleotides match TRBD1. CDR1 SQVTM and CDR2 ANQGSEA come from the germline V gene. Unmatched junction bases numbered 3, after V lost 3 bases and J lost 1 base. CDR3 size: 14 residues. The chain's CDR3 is CSVEGTGLNYGYTF. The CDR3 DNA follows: TGCAGCGTTGAGGGGACAGGGCTTAACTATGGCTACACCTTC.

The CDR3 bases are TGTGCCGGACTCCTTCGACGGAACACTGAAGCTTTCTTT. Residues: CAGLLRRNTEAFF. This chain uses TRBV30 with TRBJ1-1; the D is unclear. The CDR3 length is 13 residues. The germline V gene encodes CDR1 GTSNPN and CDR2 SVGIG (reference sequence). With 8 bases removed from V and 1 base from J, the gap between germline ends came to 14 bases.

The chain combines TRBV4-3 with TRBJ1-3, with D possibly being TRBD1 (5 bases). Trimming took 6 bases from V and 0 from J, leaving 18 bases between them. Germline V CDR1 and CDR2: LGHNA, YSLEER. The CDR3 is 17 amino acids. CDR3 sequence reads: CASSLLAGGSSGNTIYF. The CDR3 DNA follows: TGCGCCAGCAGTCTACTAGCGGGGGGGAGCTCTGGAAACACCATATATTTT.

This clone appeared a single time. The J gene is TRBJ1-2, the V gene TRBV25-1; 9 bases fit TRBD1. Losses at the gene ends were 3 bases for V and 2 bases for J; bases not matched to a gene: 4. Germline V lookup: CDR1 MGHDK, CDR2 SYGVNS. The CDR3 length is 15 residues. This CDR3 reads CASSDNRGRNYGYTF. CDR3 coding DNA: TGTGCCAGCAGTGATAACAGGGGGCGAAACTATGGCTACACCTTC.

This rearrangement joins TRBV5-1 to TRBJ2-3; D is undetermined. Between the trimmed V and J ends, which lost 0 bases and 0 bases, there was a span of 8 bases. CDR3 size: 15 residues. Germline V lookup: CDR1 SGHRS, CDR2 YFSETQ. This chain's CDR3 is CASSLATSSTDTQYF. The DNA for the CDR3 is TGCGCCAGCAGCTTGGCGACTTCGAGCACAGATACGCAGTATTTT.

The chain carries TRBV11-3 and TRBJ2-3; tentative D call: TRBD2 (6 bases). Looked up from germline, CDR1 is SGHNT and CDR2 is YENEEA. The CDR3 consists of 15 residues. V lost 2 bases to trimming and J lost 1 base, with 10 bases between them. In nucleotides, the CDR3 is TGTGCCAGCAGCTTACGGTGGGGGGGCACAGATACGCAGTATTTT. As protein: CASSLRWGGTDTQYF.

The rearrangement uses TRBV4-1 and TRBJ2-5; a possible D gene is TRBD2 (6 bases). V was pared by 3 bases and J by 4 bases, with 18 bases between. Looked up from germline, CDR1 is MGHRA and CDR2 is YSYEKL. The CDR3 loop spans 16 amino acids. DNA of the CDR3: TGCGCCAGCAGCCAGTCCCCCGCAGGAGGGGCAGAGACCCAGTACTTC. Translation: CASSQSPAGGAETQYF.

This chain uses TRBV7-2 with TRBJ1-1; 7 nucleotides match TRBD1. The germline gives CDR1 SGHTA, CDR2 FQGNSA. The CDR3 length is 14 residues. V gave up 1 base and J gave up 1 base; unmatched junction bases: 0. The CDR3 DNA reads TGTGCCAGCAGCTTAGGGACAGGGAACACTGAAGCTTTCTTT. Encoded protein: CASSLGTGNTEAFF.

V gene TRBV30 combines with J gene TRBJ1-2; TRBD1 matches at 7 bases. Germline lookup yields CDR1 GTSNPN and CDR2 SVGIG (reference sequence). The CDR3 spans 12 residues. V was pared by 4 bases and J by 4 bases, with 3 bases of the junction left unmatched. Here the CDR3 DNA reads TGTGCCTGGATGGGGACAGCCTATGGCTACACCTTC. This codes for CAWMGTAYGYTF.

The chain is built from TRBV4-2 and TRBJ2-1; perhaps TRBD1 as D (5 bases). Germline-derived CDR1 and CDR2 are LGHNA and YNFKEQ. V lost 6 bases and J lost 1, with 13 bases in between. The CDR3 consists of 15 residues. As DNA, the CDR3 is TGTGCCAGCAGTCAGGGTATGGGGTCCTACAATGAGCAGTTCTTC. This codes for CASSQGMGSYNEQFF.

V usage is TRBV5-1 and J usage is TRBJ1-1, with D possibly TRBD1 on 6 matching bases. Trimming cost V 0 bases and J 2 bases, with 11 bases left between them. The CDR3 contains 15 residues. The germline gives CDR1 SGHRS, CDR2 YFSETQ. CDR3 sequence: CASSLADSLNTEAFF. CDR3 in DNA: TGCGCCAGCAGCTTGGCGGACAGTCTCAACACTGAAGCTTTCTTT.

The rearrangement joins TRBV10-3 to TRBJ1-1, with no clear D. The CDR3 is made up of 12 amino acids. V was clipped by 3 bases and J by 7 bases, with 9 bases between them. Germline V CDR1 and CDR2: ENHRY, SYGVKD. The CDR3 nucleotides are TGTGCCATCAGTGACCCGCCAGATGAAGCTTTCTTT. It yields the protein CAISDPPDEAFF.

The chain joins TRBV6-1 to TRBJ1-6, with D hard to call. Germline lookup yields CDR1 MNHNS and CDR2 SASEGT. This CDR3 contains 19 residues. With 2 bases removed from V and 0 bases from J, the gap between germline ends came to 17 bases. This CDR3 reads CASSELAQHPSSYNSPLHF. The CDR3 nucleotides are TGTGCCAGCAGTGAATTGGCACAACATCCTAGCTCCTATAATTCACCCCTCCACTTT.

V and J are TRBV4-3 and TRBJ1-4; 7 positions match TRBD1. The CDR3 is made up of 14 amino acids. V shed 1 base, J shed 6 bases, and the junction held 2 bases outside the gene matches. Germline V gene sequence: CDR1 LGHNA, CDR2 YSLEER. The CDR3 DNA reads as TGCGCCAGCAGCCAAGTAGACAGGGATGAAAAACTGTTTTTT. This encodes CASSQVDRDEKLFF.

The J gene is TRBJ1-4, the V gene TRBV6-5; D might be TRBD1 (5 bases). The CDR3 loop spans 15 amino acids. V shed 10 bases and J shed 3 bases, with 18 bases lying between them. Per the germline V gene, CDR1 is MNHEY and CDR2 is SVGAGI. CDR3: CATTTIQGANEKLFF. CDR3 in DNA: TGTGCCACCACAACTATTCAGGGCGCTAATGAAAAACTGTTTTTT.

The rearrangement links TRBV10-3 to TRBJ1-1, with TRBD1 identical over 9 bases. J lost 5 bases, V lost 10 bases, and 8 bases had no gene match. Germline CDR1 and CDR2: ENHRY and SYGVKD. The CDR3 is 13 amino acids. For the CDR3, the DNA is TGTGCCACCACTCGACAGGGGGGTACTGAAGCTTTCTTT. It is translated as CATTRQGGTEAFF.

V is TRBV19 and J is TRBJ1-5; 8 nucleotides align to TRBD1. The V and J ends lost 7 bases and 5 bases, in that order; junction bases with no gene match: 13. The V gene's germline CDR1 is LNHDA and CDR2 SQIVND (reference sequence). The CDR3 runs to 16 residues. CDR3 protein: CASKSDRDNGDQPQHF. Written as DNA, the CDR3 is TGTGCCAGTAAATCGGACAGGGACAATGGTGATCAGCCCCAGCATTTT.

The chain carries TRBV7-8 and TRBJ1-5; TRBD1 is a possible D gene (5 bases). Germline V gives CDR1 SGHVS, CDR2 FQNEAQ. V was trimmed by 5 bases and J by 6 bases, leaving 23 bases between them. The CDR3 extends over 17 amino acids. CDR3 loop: CASSQVIWGGAVQPQHF. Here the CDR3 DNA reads TGTGCCAGCAGCCAAGTCATTTGGGGTGGGGCCGTTCAGCCCCAGCATTTT.

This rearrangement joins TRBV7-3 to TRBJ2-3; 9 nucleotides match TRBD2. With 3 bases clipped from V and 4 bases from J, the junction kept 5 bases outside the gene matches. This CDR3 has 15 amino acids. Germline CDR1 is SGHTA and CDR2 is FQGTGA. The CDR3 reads CASSFQGGGADTQYF. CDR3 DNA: TGTGCCAGCAGCTTCCAGGGCGGGGGGGCAGATACGCAGTATTTT.

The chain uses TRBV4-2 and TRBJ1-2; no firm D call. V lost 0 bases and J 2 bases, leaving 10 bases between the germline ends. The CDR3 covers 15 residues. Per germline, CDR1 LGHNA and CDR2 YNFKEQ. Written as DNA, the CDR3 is TGTGCCAGCAGCCAAGAACCAGGAACGAACTATGGCTACACCTTC. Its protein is CASSQEPGTNYGYTF.

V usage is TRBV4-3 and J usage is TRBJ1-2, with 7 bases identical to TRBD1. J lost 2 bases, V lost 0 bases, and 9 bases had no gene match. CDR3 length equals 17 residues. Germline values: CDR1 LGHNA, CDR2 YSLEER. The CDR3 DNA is TGCGCCAGCAGCCAAGAGGCCGCGAGACAGGGCAACTATGGCTACACCTTC. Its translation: CASSQEAARQGNYGYTF.